This T cell receptor beta chain emerged from a study of shared clonotypes between healthy human individuals. Broader study findings: Some naive CD4 clonotypes, roughly 5%, turned up in common across several donors.

The V end was cut by 6 bases, the J end by 10 bases, with 15 bases between. Germline V gene lookup returns CDR1 SNHLY and CDR2 FYNNEI. The CDR3 totals 12 residues. Measured with immunoSEQ multiplex PCR; TCRdb has only the in-frame clones, and not every one. Of around 700,000 clones detected, roughly 70% appear once; the ten largest clones hold around 1.8%. This clone was observed a handful of times. Its antigen remains unknown. The gene calls are TRBV2 and TRBJ1-1; tentatively, D is TRBD1 (6 bases). Sequenced material: memory CD4+ T cells sorted from blood. Subset in this sample: CD45RA-negative fraction. This TCR was sampled from a woman in her twenties or thirties in good health. CDR3 amino acids: CASSAYRAGAFF. CDR3 nucleotides: TGTGCCAGCAGCGCTTACAGGGCCGGAGCTTTCTTT.